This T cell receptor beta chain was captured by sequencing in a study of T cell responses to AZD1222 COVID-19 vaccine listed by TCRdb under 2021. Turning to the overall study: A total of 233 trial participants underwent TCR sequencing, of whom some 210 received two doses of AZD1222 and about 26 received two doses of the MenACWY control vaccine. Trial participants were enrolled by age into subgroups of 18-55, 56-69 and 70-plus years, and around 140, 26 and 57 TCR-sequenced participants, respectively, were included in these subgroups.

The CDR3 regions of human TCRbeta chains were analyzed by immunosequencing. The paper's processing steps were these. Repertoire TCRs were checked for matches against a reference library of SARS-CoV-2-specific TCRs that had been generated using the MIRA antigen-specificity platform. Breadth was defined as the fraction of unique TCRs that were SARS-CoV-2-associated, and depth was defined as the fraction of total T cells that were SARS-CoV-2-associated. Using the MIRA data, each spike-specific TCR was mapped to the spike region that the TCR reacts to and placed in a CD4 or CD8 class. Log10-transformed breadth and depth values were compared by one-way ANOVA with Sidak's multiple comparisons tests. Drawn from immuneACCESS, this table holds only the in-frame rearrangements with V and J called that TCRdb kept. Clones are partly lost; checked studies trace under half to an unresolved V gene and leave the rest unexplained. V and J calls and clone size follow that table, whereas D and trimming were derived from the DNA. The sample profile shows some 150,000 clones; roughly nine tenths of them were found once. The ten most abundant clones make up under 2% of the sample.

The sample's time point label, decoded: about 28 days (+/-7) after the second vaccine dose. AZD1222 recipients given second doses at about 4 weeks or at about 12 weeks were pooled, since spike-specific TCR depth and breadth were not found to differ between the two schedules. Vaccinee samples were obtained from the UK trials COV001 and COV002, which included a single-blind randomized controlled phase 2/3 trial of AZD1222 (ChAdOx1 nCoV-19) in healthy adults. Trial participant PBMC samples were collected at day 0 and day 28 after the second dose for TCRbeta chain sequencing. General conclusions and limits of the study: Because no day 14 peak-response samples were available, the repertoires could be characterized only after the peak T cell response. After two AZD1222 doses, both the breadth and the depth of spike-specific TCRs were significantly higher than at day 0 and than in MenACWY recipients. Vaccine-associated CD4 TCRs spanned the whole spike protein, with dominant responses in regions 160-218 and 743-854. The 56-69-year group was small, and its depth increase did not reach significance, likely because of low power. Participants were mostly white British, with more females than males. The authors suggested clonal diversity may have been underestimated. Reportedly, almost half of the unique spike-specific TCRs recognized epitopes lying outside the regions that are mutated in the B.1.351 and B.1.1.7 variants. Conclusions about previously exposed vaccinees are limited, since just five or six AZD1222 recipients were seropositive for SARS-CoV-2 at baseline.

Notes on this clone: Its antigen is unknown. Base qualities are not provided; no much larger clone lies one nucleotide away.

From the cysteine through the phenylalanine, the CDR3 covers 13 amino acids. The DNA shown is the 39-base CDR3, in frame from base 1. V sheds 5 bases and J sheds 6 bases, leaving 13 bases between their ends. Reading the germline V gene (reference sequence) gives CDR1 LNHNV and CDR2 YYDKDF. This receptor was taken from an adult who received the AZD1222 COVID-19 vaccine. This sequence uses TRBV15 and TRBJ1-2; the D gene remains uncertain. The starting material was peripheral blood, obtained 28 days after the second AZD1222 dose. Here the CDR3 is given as CATSLPREDGYTF. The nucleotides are TGTGCCACCAGCTTACCTAGGGAGGATGGCTACACCTTC.